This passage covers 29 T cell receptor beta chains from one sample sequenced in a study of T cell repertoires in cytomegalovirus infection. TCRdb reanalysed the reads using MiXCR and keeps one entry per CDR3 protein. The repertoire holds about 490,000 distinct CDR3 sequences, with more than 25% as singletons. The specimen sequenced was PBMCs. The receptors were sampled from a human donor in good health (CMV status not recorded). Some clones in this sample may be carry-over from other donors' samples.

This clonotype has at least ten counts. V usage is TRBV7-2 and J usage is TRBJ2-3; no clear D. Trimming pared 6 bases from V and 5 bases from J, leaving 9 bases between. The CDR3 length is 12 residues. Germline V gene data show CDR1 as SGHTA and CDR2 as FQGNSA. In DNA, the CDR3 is TGTGCCAGCAGTCAACACAGAGATACGCAGTATTTT. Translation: CASSQHRDTQYF.

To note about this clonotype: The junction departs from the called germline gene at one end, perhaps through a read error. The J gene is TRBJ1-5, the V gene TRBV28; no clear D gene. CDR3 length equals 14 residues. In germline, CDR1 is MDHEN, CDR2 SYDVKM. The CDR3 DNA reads TGTGTCAGCAACCCTGACGGCGGCAATCAGCCCCAGCATTTT. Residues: CVSNPDGGNQPQHF.

The CDR3, as DNA: TGTGCCAGCAGCCGGACTAGCGAGCAGTTCTTC. Translating gives CASSRTSEQFF. J is TRBJ2-1 and V is TRBV6-2 or TRBV6-3; 8 bases agree with TRBD2. CDR1 MNHEY and CDR2 SVGEGT come from the germline V gene. With 6 bases clipped from V and 10 bases from J, the junction kept 2 bases outside the gene matches. This CDR3 is built from 11 residues.

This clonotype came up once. The CDR3 coding sequence is TGTGCCATCAGTGAGCACGACCTGAACTACTACAATGAGCAGTTCTTC. This codes for CAISEHDLNYYNEQFF. The chain joins TRBV10-3 to TRBJ2-1; D call uncertain. V lost 2 bases, J lost 3 bases, and 14 bases lay in between. CDR1 and CDR2 (germline): ENHRY, SYGVKD. This CDR3 has 16 amino acids.

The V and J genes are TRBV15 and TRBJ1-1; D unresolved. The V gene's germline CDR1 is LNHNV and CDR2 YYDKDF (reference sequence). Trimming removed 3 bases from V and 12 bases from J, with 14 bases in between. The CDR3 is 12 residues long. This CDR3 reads CATSRDLVEPFF. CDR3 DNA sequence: TGTGCCACCAGCAGGGACTTGGTGGAACCTTTCTTT.

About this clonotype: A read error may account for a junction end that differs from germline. As DNA, the CDR3 is TGTGCCAGCACCTTAGCGGGACCCACAGATACGCAGTATTTT. Translated, it gives CASTLAGPTDTQYF. The chain links TRBV7-2 to TRBJ2-3; TRBD2 agrees at 8 bases. Germline CDR1 and CDR2: SGHTA and FQGNSA. The CDR3 sequence is 14 residues long.

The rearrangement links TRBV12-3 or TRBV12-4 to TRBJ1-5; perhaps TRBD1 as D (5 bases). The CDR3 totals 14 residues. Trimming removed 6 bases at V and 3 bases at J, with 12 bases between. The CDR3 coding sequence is TGTGCCAGCAGCCACACAGGAGACAATCAGCCCCAGCATTTT. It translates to CASSHTGDNQPQHF.

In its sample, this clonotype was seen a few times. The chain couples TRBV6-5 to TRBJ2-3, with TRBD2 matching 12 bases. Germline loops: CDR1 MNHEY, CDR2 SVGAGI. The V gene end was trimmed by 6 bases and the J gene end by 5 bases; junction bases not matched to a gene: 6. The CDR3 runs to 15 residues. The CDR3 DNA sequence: TGTGCCAGCAGCCGCCGGACTAGCGGGAAAGATACGCAGTATTTT. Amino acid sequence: CASSRRTSGKDTQYF.

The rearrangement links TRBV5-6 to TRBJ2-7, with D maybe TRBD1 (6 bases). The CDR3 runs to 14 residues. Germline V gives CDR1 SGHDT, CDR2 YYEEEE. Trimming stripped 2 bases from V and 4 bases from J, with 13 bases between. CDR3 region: CASSFGEGGYEQYV. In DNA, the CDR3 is TGTGCCAGCAGCTTCGGAGAAGGGGGATACGAGCAGTACGTC.

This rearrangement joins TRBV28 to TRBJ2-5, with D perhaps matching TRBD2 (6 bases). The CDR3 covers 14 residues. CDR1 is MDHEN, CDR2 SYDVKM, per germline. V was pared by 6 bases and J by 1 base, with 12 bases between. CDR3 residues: CASRKGLFQETQYF. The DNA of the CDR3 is TGTGCCAGCAGGAAGGGACTTTTCCAAGAGACCCAGTACTTC.

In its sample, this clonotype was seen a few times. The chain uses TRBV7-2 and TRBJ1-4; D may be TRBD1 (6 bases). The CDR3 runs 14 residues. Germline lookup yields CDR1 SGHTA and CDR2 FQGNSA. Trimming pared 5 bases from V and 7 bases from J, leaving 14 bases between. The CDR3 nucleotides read TGTGCCAGCAGCGCGAACAGGGAGGTTGAAAAACTGTTTTTT. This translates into CASSANREVEKLFF. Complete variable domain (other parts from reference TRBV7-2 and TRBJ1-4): GAGVSQSPSNKVTEKGKDVELRCDPISGHTALYWYRQSLGQGLEFLIYFQGNSAPDKSGLPSDRFSAERTGGSVSTLTIQRTQQEDSAVYLCASSANREVEKLFFGSGTQLSVL.

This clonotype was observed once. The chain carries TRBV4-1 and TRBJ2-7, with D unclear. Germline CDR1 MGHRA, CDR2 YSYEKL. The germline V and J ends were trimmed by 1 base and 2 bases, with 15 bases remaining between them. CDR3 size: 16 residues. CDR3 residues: CASSQVRVPTPYEQYF. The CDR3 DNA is TGCGCCAGCAGCCAAGTCCGGGTCCCGACCCCCTACGAGCAGTACTTC.

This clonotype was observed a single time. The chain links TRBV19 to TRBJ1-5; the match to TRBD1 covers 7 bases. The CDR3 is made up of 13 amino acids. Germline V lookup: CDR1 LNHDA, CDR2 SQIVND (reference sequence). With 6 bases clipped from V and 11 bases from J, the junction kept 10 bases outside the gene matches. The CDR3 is CASSGQVNVAQHF. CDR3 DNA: TGTGCCAGTAGCGGACAGGTGAATGTCGCCCAGCATTTT.

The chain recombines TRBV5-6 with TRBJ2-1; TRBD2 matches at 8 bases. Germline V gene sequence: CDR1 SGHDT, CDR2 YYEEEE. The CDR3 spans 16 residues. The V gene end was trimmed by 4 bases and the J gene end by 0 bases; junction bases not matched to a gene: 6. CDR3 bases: TGTGCCAGCAGCCAGGGGAGCGGGAGCTCCTACAATGAGCAGTTCTTC. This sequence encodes CASSQGSGSSYNEQFF.

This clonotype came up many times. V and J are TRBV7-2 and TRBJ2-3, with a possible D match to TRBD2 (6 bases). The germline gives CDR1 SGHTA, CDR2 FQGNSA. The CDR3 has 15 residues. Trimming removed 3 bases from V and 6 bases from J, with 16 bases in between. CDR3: CASSFGSGPSDTQYF. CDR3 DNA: TGTGCCAGCAGCTTCGGTAGCGGACCCTCGGATACGCAGTATTTT.

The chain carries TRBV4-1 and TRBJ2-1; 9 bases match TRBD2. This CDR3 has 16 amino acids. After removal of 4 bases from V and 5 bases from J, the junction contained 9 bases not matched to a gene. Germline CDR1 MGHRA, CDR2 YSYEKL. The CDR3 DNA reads TGCGCCAGCAGCCCCAGTGGGGCTAGCGGGAACAATGAGCAGTTCTTC. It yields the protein CASSPSGASGNNEQFF.

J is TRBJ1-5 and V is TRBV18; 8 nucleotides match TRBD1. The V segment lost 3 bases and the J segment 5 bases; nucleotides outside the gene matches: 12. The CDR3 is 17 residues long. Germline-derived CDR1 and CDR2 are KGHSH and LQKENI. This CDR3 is CASSPTFTRTGHQPQHF. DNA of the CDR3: TGTGCCAGCTCACCTACCTTTACCCGGACAGGGCATCAGCCCCAGCATTTT.

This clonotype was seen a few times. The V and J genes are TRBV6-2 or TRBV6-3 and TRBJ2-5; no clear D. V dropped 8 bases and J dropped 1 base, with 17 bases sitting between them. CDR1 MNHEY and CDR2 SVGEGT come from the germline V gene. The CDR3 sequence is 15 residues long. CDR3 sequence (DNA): TGTGCCAGCTCCGAAACTTCAGGCTTCCAAGAGACCCAGTACTTC. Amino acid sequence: CASSETSGFQETQYF.

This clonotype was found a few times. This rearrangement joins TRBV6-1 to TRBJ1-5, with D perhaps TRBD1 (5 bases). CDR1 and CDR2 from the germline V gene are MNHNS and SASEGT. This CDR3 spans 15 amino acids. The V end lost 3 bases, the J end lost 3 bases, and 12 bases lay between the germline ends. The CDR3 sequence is CASSDKGRNNQPQHF. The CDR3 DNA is TGTGCCAGCAGTGACAAGGGGAGGAACAATCAGCCCCAGCATTTT.

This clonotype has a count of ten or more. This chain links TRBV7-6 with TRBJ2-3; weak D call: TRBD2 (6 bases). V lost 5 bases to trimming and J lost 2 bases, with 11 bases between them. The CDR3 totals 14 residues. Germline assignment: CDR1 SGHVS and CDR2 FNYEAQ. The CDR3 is CASSVGLHTDTQYF. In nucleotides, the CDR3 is TGTGCCAGCAGCGTGGGACTGCACACAGATACGCAGTATTTT.

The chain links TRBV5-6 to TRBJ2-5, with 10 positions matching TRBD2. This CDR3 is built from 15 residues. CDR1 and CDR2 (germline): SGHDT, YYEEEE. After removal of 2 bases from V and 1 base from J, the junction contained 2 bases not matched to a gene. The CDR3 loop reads CASSFLAGVQETQYF. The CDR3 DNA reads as TGTGCCAGCAGCTTCCTAGCGGGAGTCCAAGAGACCCAGTACTTC.

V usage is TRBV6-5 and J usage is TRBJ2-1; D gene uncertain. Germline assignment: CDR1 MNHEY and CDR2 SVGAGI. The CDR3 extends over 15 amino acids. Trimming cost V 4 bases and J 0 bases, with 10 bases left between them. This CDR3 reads CASSSPLSSYNEQFF. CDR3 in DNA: TGTGCCAGCAGTTCACCGCTGTCCTCCTACAATGAGCAGTTCTTC.

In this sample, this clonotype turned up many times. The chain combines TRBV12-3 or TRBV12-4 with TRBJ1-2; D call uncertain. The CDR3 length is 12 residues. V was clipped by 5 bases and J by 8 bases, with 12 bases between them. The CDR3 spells CASSVSQRGYTF. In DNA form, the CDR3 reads TGTGCCAGCAGTGTGTCCCAGAGGGGCTACACCTTC.

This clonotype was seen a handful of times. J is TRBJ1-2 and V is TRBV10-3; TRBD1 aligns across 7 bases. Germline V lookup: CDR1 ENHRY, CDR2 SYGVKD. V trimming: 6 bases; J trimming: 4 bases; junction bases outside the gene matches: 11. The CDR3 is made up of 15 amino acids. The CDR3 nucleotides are TGTGCCATCAGAACCAGGGACAGAGACTTCTATGGCTACACCTTC. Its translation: CAIRTRDRDFYGYTF.

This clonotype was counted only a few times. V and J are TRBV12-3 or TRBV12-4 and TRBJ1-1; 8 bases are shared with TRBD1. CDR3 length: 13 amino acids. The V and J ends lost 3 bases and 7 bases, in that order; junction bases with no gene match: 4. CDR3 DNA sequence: TGTGCCAGCAGTTTGACAGGGGAGGGTGAAGCTTTCTTT. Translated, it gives CASSLTGEGEAFF.

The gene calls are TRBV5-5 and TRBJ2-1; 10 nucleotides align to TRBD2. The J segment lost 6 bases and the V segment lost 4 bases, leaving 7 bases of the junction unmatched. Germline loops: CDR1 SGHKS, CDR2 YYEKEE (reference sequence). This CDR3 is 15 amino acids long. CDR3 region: CASSLGASGSNEQFF. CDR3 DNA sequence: TGTGCCAGCAGCCTTGGAGCTAGCGGGAGCAATGAGCAGTTCTTC.

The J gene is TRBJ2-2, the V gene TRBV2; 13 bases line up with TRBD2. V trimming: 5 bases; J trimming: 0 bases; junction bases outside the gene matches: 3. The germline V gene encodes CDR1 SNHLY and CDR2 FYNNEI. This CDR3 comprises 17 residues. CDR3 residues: CASSSTSGRANTGELFF. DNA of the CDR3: TGTGCCAGCAGTTCTACTAGCGGGAGGGCGAACACCGGGGAGCTGTTTTTT. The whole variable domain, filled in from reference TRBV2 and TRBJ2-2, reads EPEVTQTPSHQVTQMGQEVILRCVPISNHLYFYWYRQILGQKVEFLVSFYNNEISEKSEIFDDQFSVERPDGSNFTLKIRSTKLEDSAMYFCASSSTSGRANTGELFFGEGSRLTVL.

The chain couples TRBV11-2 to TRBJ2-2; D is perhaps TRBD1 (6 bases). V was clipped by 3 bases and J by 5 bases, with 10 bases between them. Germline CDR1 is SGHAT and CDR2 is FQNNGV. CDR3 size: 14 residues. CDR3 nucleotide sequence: TGTGCCAGCAGCTTCGACAGGCGGACCGGGGAGCTGTTTTTT. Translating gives CASSFDRRTGELFF.

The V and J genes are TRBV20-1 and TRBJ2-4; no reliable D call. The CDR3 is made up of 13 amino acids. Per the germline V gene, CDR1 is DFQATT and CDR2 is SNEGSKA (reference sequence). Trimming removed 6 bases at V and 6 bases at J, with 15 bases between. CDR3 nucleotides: TGCAGTGCCAAGGAGTTGCAAACAAACATTCAGTACTTC. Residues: CSAKELQTNIQYF.